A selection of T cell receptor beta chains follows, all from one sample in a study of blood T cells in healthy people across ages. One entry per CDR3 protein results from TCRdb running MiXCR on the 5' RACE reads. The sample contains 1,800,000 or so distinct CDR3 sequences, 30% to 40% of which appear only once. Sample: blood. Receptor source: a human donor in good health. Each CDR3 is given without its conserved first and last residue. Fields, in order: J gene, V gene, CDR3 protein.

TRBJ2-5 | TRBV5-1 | ASSGQTSGTGPETQY
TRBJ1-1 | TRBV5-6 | ASQQGSGGEAF
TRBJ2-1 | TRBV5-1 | ASSLARLAVNEQF
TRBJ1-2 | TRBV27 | ASSLQLAGASSGGYT
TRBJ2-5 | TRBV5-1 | ASSRVPEETQY
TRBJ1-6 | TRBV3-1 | ASSQWKEINSPLH
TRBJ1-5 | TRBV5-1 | ASSLVGNTTY
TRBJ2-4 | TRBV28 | ASSLGRTTQNIQY
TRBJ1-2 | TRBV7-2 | ASSTPGTGAGYT
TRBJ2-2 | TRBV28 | ASSLRTPYTGELF
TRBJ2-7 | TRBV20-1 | SAGLAGVPPYEQY
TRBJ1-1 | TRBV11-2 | AGSLQGARGTEAF
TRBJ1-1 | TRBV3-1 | ASNQIRDTEAF
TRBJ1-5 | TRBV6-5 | ASSYSTGSQPQH
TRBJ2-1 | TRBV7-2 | ASSLVQGTGYNEQF
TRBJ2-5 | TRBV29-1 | SVPLGTGVQETQY
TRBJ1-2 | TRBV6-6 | ASITHSYGYT
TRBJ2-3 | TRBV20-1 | SALAMDTDTDTRY
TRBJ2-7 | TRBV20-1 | SARRQTSAGEQY
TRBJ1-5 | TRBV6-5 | ASGYSGGMEPQH
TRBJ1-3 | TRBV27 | ASSSLLGNTIY
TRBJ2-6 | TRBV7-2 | ASSLAARSSGANVLT
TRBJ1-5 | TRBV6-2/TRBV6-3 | ASSYPRSSSNQPQH
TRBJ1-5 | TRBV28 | ASTQGAWQPQH
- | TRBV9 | ASSASGLETQY
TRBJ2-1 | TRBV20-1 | SAGQTGVNEQF
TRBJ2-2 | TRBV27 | ASSPRGGGKHTGELF
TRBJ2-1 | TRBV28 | AGSRRGKPQF
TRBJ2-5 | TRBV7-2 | ASSLSCETQY
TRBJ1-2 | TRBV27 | ASGPGQGEYGYT
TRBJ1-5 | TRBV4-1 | ASSLVQGLGNQPQH
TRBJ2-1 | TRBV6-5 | ASSRLRSYNEQF
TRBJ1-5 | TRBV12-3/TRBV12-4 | ASSLYPTGGNQPQH
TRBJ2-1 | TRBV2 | ASSAEGTGGFNEQF
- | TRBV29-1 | SVEEGTETQY
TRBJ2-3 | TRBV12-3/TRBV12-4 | ASRVGADMEY
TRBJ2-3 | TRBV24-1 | ATSESGDTTDTQY
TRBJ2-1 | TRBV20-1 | SARDLADPHNEQF
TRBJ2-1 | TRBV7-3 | ASSPTGVTSYNEQF
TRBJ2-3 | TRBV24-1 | ATSDRVMEDTQY
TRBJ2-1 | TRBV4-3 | ASSRGARGNEQF
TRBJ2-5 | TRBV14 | ASSQGWQETQY
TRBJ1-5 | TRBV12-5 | ASGLVLSQPQH